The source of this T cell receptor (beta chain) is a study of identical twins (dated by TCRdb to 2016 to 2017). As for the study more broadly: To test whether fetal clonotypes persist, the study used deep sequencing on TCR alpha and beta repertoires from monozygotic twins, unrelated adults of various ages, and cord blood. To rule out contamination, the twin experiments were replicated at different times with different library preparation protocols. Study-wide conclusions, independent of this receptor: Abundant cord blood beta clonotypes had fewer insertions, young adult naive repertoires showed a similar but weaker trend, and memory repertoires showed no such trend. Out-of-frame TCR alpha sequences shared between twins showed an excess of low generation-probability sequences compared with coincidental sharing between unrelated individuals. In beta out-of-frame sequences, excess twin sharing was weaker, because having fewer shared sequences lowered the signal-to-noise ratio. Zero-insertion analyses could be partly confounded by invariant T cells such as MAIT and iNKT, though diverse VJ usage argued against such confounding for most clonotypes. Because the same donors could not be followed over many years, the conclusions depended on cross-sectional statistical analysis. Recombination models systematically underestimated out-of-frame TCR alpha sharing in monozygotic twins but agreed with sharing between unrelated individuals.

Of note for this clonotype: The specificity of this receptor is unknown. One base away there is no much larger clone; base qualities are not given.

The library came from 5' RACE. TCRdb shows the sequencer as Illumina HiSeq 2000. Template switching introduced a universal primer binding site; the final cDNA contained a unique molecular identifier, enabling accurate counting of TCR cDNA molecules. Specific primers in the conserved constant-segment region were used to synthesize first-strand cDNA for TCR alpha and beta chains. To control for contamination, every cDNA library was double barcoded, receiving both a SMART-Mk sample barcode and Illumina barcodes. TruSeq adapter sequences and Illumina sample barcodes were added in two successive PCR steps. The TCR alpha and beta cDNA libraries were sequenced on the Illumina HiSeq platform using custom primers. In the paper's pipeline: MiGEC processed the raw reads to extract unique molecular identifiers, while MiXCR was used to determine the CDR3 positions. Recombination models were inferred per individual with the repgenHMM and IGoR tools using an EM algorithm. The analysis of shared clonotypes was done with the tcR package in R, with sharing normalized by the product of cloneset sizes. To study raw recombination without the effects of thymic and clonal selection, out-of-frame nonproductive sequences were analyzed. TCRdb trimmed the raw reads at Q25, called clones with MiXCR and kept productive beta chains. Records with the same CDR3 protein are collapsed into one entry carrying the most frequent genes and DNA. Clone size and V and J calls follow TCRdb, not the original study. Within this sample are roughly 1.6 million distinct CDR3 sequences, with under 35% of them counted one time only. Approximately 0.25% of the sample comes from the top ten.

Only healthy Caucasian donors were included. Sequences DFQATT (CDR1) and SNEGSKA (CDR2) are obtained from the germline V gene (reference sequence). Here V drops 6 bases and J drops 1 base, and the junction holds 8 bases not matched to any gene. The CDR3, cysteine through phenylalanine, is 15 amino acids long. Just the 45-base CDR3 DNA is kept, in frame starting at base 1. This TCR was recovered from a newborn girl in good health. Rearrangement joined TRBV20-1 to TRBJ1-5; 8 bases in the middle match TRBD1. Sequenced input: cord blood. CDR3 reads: CSAMTGVYSNQPQHF. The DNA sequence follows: TGCAGTGCGATGACAGGGGTCTACAGCAATCAGCCCCAGCATTTT.